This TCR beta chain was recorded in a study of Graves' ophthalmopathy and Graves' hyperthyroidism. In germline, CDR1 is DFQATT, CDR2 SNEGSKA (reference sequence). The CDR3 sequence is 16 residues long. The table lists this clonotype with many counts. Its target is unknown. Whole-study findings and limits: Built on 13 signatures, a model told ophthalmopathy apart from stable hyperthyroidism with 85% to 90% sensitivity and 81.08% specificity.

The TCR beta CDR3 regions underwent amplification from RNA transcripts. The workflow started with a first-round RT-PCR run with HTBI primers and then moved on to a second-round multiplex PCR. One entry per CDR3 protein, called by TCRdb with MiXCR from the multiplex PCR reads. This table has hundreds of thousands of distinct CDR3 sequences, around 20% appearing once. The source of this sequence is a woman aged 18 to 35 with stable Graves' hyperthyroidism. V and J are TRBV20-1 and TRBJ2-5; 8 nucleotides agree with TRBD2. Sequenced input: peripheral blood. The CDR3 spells CRATSEDWRYQETQYF. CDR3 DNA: TGCAGGGCGACTAGCGAAGACTGGAGGTACCAAGAGACCCAGTACTTC.